Reported below is one T cell receptor beta chain. This specimen comes from a study of blood T cell repertoires in COVID-19. The V gene's germline CDR1 is MDHEN and CDR2 SYDVKM. V lost 4 bases, J lost 5 bases, and 8 bases stayed unmatched. The CDR3 sequence is 15 residues long. Authors' methods: The authors estimated nucleated cell counts from reference gene primer amplification. Sequenced by immunoSEQ multiplex PCR; TCRdb stores in-frame clones only, minus some. From that table come the V and J calls and clone size; the DNA was used to work out D and trimming. The sample lists fewer than 120,000 clones, 60% to 80% seen once, with around 15% in the top ten.

The chain recombines TRBV28 with TRBJ2-3, with 8 bases matching TRBD1. This sequence originates from a woman of 80 years or more with active or convalescent COVID-19. Material: peripheral blood. This CDR3 reads CASSWGGQGKDTQYF. In DNA form, the CDR3 reads TGTGCCAGCAGTTGGGGAGGACAGGGTAAAGATACGCAGTATTTT.